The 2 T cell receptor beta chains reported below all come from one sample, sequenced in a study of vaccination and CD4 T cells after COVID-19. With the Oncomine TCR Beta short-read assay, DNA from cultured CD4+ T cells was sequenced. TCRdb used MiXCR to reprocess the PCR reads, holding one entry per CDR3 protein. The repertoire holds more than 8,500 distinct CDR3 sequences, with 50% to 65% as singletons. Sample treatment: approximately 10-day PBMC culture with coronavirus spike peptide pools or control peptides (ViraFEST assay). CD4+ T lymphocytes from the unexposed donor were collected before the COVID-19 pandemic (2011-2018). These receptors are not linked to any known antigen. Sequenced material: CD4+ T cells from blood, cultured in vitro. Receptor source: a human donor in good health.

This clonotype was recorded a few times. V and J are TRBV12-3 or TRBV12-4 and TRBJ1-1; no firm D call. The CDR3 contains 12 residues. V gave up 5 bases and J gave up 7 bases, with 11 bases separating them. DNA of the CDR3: TGTGCCAGCAGTCCCGGGCCGCATGAAGCTTTCTTT. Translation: CASSPGPHEAFF.

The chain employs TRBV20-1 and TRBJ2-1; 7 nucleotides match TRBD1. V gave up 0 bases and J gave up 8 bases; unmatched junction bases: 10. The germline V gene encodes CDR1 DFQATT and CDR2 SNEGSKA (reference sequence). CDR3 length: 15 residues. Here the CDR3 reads CSARDLNRGGHEQFF. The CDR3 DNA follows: TGCAGTGCTAGAGATCTGAACAGGGGCGGCCATGAGCAGTTCTTC.